Listed here is a single T cell receptor (beta chain). The data are from a study of T cells after yellow fever vaccination. TCRdb processed the 5' RACE reads anew with MiXCR; each CDR3 protein has one entry. The sample records roughly 520,000 distinct CDR3 sequences, roughly 22% being singletons. The CDR3 spans 16 residues. V was clipped by 3 bases and J by 2 bases, with 17 bases between them. Germline values: CDR1 SGHAT, CDR2 FQDESV (reference sequence). The source material was PBMCs, sampled approximately 22 days after the first yellow fever vaccination. J is TRBJ2-7 and V is TRBV11-1; D is perhaps TRBD1 (6 bases). The TCR originated in a man aged 18 to 30 who received the YFV17D yellow fever vaccine. The CDR3 bases are TGTGCCAGCAGCTTTGGTTTCAGGGGATCCCCCTACGAGCAGTACTTC. Translation: CASSFGFRGSPYEQYF.